This T cell receptor (beta chain) was captured in a study of blood T cell repertoires in COVID-19. Study overall: Some COVID-19 samples were acute and others convalescent; all came from the United States, Italy and Spain. PBMCs, B-cell-depleted T cells, or T cells provided the cDNA or gDNA that made up the material.

This clone has only one observation. Germline lookup yields CDR1 LNHDA and CDR2 SQIVND (reference sequence). V shed 3 bases, J shed 4 bases, and the junction held 11 bases outside the gene matches. There are 17 residues in the CDR3. Using immunoSEQ multiplex PCR, the repertoire was profiled, and TCRdb retains in-frame clones only, with some absent. This sample has roughly 310,000 clones, with roughly 90% found just once. The chain employs TRBV19 and TRBJ2-2; 7 bases match TRBD1. The sequencing input was peripheral blood. This TCR came from a woman aged 45-65 years with active or convalescent COVID-19. CDR3 DNA: TGTGCCAGTAGTATGCTGAGACAGGGTGGGGTCACCGGGGAGCTGTTTTTT. Its protein product is CASSMLRQGGVTGELFF.